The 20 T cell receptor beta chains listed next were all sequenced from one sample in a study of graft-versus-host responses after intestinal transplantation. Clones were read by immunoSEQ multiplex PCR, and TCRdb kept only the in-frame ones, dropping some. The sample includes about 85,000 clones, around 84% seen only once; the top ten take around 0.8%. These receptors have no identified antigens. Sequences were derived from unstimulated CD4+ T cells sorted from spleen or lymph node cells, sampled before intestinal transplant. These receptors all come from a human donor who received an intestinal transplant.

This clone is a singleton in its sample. CDR3 in DNA: TGTGCCAGCAGCCAATACTACGAGCAGTACTTC. Protein sequence: CASSQYYEQYF. This rearrangement joins TRBV14 to TRBJ2-7; no clear D. Germline CDR1 SGHDN, CDR2 FVKESK. Trimming left V 2 bases short and J 3 bases short, with 2 bases between. The CDR3 contains 11 residues.

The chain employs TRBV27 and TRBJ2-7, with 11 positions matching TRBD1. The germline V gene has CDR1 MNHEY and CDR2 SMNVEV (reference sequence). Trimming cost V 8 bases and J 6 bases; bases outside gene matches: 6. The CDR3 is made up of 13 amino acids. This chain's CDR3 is CASSDRGQSEQYF. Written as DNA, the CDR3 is TGTGCCAGCTCGGACAGGGGGCAGTCCGAGCAGTACTTC.

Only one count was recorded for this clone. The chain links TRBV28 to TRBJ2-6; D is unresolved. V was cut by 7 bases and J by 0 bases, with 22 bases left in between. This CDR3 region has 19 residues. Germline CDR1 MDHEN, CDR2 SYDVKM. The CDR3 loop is CASISLAEVDDSGANVLTF. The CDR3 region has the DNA TGTGCCAGCATTAGCCTTGCCGAGGTCGACGACTCTGGGGCCAACGTCCTGACTTTC.

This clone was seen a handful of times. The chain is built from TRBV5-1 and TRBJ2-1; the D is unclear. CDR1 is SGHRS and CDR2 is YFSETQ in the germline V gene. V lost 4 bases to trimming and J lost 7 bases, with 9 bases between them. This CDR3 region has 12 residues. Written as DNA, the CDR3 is TGCGCCAGCAGCATGACCGGGAATGAGCAGTTCTTC. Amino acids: CASSMTGNEQFF.

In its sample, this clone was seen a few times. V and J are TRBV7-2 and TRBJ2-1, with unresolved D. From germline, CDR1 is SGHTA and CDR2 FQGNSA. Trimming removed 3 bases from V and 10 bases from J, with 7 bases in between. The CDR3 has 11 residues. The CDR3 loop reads CASSFSFEQFF. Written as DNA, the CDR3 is TGTGCCAGCAGCTTTAGTTTCGAGCAGTTCTTC.

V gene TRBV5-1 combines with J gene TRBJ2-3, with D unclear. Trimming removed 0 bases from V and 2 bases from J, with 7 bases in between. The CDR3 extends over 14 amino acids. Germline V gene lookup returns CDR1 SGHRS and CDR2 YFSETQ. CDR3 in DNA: TGCGCCAGCAGCTTGGCCTCTCCCACAGATACGCAGTATTTT. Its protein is CASSLASPTDTQYF.

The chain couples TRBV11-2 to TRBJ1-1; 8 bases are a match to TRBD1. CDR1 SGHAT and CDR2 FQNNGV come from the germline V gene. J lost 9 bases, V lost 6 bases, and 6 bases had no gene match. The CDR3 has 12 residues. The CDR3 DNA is TGTGCCAGCAGTACCTGGGACAGGCAAGCTTTCTTT. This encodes CASSTWDRQAFF.

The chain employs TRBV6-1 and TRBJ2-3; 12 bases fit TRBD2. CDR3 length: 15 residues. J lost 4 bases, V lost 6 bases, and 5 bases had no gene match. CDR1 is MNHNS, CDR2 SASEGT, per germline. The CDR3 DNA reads TGTGCCAGCAGCACCCGACTAGCGGGAGCAGATACGCAGTATTTT. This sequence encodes CASSTRLAGADTQYF.

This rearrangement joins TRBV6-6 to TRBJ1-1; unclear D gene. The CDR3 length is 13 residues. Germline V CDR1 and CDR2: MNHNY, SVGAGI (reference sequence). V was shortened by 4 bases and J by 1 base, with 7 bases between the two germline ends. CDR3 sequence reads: CASSFPGNTEAFF. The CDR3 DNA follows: TGTGCCAGCAGTTTCCCGGGGAACACTGAAGCTTTCTTT.

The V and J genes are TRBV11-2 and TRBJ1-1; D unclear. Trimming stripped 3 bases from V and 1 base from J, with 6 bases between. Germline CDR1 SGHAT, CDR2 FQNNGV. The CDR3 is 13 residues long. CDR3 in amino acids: CASSFSGNTEAFF. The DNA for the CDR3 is TGTGCCAGCAGCTTCTCGGGGAACACTGAAGCTTTCTTT.

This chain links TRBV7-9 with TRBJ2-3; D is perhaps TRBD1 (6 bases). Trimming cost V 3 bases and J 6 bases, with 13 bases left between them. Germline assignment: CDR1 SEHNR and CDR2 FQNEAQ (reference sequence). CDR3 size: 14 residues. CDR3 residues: CASSFNRDRDTQYF. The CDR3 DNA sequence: TGTGCCAGCAGCTTTAACAGGGATCGGGATACGCAGTATTTT.

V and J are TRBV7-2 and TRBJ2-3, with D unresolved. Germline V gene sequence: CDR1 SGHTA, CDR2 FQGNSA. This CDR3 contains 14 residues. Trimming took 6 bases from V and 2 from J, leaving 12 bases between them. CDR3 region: CASSPRVVTDTQYF. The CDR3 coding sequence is TGTGCCAGCAGTCCACGGGTCGTCACAGATACGCAGTATTTT.

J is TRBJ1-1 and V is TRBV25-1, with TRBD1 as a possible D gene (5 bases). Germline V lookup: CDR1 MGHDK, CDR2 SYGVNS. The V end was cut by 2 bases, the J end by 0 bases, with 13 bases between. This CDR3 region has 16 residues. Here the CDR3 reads CASSEAGPRLNTEAFF. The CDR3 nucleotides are TGTGCCAGCAGTGAAGCGGGGCCGCGTCTGAACACTGAAGCTTTCTTT.

Written as DNA, the CDR3 is TGCGCCAGCAGCCTGGGGACAGTTCAAGAGACCCAGTACTTC. Amino acid sequence: CASSLGTVQETQYF. The chain combines TRBV5-1 with TRBJ2-5; 7 nucleotides match TRBD1. The V segment lost 4 bases and the J segment 2 bases; nucleotides outside the gene matches: 5. Germline lookup yields CDR1 SGHRS and CDR2 YFSETQ. The CDR3 has 14 amino acids. Full variable domain (outside the CDR3, taken from reference TRBV5-1 and TRBJ2-5): KAGVTQTPRYLIKTRGQQVTLSCSPISGHRSVSWYQQTPGQGLQFLFEYFSETQRNKGNFPGRFSGRQFSNSRSEMNVSTLELGDSALYLCASSLGTVQETQYFGPGTRLLVL.

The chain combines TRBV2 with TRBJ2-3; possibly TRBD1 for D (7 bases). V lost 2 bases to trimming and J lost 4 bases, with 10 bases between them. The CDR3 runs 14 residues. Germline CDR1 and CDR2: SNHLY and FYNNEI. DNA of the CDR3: TGTGCCAGCAGTGAACAGGGGGGCTCAGATACGCAGTATTTT. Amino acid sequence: CASSEQGGSDTQYF.

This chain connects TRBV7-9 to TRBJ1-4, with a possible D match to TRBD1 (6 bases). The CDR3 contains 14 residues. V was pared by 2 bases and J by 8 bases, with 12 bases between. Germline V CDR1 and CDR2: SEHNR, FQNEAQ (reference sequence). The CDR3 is CASSLLQGEEKLFF. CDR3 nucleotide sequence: TGTGCCAGCAGCTTACTACAGGGTGAGGAAAAACTGTTTTTT.

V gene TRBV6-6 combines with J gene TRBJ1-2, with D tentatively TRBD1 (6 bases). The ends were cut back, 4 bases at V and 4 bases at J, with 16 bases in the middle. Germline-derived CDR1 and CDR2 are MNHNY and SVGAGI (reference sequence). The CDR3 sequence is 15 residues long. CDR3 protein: CASSSPRDKIYGYTF. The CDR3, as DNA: TGTGCCAGCAGTTCCCCCCGGGACAAGATCTATGGCTACACCTTC.

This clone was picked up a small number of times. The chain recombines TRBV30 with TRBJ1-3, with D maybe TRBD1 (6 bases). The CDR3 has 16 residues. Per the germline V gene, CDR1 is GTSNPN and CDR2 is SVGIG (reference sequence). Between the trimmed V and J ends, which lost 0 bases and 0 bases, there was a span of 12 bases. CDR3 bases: TGTGCCTGGAGTGTACCGGACAGAAGCTCTGGAAACACCATATATTTT. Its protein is CAWSVPDRSSGNTIYF.

In nucleotides, the CDR3 is TGCGCCAGCAGCTTGGCTGCAGGGGGAGAGACCCAGTACTTC. This sequence encodes CASSLAAGGETQYF. V gene TRBV5-1 combines with J gene TRBJ2-5; 7 nucleotides match TRBD1. Germline V CDR1 and CDR2: SGHRS, YFSETQ. J was trimmed by 4 bases and V by 0 bases; bases with no gene match: 3. The CDR3 loop spans 14 amino acids.

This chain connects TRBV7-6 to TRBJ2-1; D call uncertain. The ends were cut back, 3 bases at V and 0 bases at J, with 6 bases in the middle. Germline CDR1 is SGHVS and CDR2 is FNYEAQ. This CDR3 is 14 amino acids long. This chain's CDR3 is CASSFRSSYNEQFF. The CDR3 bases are TGTGCCAGCAGCTTTAGGAGCTCCTACAATGAGCAGTTCTTC.